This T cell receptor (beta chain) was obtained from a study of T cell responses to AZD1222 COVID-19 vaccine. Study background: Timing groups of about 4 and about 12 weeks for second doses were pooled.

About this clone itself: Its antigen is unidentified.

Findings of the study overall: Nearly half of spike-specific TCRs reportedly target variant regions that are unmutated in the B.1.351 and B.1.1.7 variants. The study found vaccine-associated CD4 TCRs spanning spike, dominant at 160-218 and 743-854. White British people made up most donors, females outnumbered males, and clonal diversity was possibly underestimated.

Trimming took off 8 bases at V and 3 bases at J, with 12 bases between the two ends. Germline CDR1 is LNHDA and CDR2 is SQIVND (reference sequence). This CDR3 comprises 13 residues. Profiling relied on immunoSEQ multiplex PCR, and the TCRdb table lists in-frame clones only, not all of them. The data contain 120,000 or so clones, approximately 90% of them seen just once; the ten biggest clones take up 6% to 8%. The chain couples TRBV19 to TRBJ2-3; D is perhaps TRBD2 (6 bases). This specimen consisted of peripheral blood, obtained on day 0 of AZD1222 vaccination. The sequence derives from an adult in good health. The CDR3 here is CASAKRETDTQYF. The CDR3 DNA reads TGTGCCAGTGCCAAACGGGAGACAGATACGCAGTATTTT.